The 26 T cell receptor beta chains below were found in one sample sequenced in a study of T-cell memory formation after mild COVID-19. One entry per CDR3 protein results from TCRdb running MiXCR on the 5' RACE reads. Here the sample spans roughly 130,000 distinct CDR3 sequences, approximately 17% being singletons. The sample consisted of PBMCs or a T cell subset sorted from them (not recorded which). These receptor sequences come from a man aged 18-30 years who had mild COVID-19 (a few samples of this study predate the infection). Cell type and time point are not known.

The rearrangement joins TRBV20-1 to TRBJ2-5; TRBD2 agrees at 10 bases. The CDR3 has 13 residues. Germline V gene lookup returns CDR1 DFQATT and CDR2 SNEGSKA (reference sequence). V gave up 5 bases and J gave up 5 bases; unmatched junction bases: 5. CDR3 coding DNA: TGCAGTGCTCCGCTAGCGGGGGATGAGACCCAGTACTTC. It specifies CSAPLAGDETQYF.

There are a few counts of this clonotype. This chain uses TRBV5-1 with TRBJ1-2, with TRBD1 as a possible D gene (5 bases). Germline V gene data show CDR1 as SGHRS and CDR2 as YFSETQ. The CDR3 consists of 15 residues. V was pared by 7 bases and J by 1 base, with 17 bases between. The CDR3 is CASGAGRVSNYGYTF. CDR3 nucleotides: TGCGCCAGCGGCGCAGGGCGAGTGAGTAACTATGGCTACACCTTC.

This clonotype showed up just a few times. The chain carries TRBV5-1 and TRBJ2-4, with D perhaps TRBD2 (6 bases). The germline gives CDR1 SGHRS, CDR2 YFSETQ. The CDR3 is 13 amino acids. The V gene lost 2 bases and the J gene lost 8 bases, with 11 bases spanning the gap. CDR3 sequence: CASSFQGEDIQYF. The CDR3, as DNA: TGCGCCAGCAGCTTTCAAGGGGAGGACATTCAGTACTTC.

V gene TRBV20-1 combines with J gene TRBJ2-7; possibly TRBD1 or TRBD2 for D (5 bases each). Germline CDR1 reads DFQATT; CDR2 reads SNEGSKA (reference sequence). V was pared by 1 base and J by 4 bases, with 11 bases between. This CDR3 contains 13 residues. Here the CDR3 DNA reads TGCAGTGCTAGAGGTCCGGGGCCGTACGAGCAGTACTTC. It codes for CSARGPGPYEQYF.

The chain joins TRBV5-5 to TRBJ1-2, with D possibly matching TRBD1 (5 bases). The CDR3 extends over 12 amino acids. The V gene's germline CDR1 is SGHKS and CDR2 YYEKEE (reference sequence). V was cut by 5 bases and J by 13 bases, with 18 bases left in between. In DNA, the CDR3 is TGTGCCAGCAGTCGTGGGACGGATGCGCTCACCTTC. Protein: CASSRGTDALTF. The whole variable domain, remainder taken from reference TRBV5-5 and TRBJ1-2, is DAGVTQSPTHLIKTRGQQVTLRCSPISGHKSVSWYQQVLGQGPQFIFQYYEKEERGRGNFPDRFSARQFPNYSSELNVNALLLGDSALYLCASSRGTDALTFGSGTRLTVV.

This chain connects TRBV5-1 to TRBJ1-1; D is undetermined. The CDR3 covers 15 residues. Per germline, CDR1 SGHRS and CDR2 YFSETQ. Trimming took 1 base from V and 3 from J, leaving 13 bases between them. The CDR3 is CASSLLRLRDTEAFF. The CDR3 bases are TGCGCCAGCAGCTTGTTGCGATTGAGGGACACTGAAGCTTTCTTT.

This rearrangement joins TRBV12-3 or TRBV12-4 to TRBJ1-2; TRBD1 aligns across 7 bases. Trimming cost V 8 bases and J 3 bases; bases outside gene matches: 21. CDR3 length equals 18 residues. The CDR3 DNA reads TGTGCCAGCGGTCGGGATTGGCCAGTCAGGGGGAAGGACTATGGCTACACCTTC. Protein product: CASGRDWPVRGKDYGYTF.

The table lists this clonotype with a few counts. The J gene is TRBJ2-3, the V gene TRBV20-1; TRBD2 is a possible D gene (5 bases). Trimming removed 3 bases at V and 6 bases at J, with 13 bases between. The CDR3 extends over 13 amino acids. Per germline, CDR1 DFQATT and CDR2 SNEGSKA (reference sequence). CDR3 DNA sequence: TGCAGTGCTAGGGACTCGGCGGCCGATACGCAGTATTTT. Translation: CSARDSAADTQYF.

CDR3 sequence reads: CASRFRAGYTF. The CDR3, as DNA: TGTGCCAGCAGATTCAGGGCGGGCTACACCTTC. The rearrangement links TRBV6-5 to TRBJ1-2; tentative D call: TRBD1 (5 bases). The CDR3 covers 11 residues. Germline loops: CDR1 MNHEY, CDR2 SVGAGI. With 6 bases removed from V and 8 bases from J, the gap between germline ends came to 10 bases.

The chain carries TRBV20-1 and TRBJ2-2, with D unresolved. The V end lost 7 bases, the J end lost 6 bases, and 12 bases lay between the germline ends. This CDR3 has 12 residues. The germline gives CDR1 DFQATT, CDR2 SNEGSKA (reference sequence). DNA of the CDR3: TGCAGTGTACAGAGAAACGCCGGGGAGCTGTTTTTT. The encoded protein is CSVQRNAGELFF.

CDR3 bases: TGTGCCAGCAGGCCGGTGTCGGGAGGAGGGAACATTCAGTACTTC. Translation gives CASRPVSGGGNIQYF. V and J are TRBV7-9 and TRBJ2-4; 7 bases align to TRBD2. The CDR3 loop spans 15 amino acids. V shed 6 bases, J shed 7 bases, and the junction held 12 bases outside the gene matches. CDR1 is SEHNR, CDR2 FQNEAQ, per germline (reference sequence).

This chain links TRBV28 with TRBJ2-2; weak D call: TRBD1 (6 bases). Germline V lookup: CDR1 MDHEN, CDR2 SYDVKM. The CDR3 covers 15 residues. Trimming removed 2 bases from V and 7 bases from J, with 14 bases in between. The CDR3 DNA follows: TGTGCCAGCAGTTTAGGGGGCCTTACCCACGGGGAGCTGTTTTTT. Protein product: CASSLGGLTHGELFF.

This clonotype was recorded a few times. This rearrangement joins TRBV5-6 to TRBJ2-2, with 13 bases fitting TRBD2. The J segment lost 1 base and the V segment lost 4 bases, leaving 7 bases of the junction unmatched. The germline gives CDR1 SGHDT, CDR2 YYEEEE. The CDR3 has 18 residues. The chain's CDR3 is CASSPGLAGLRNTGELFF. For the CDR3, the DNA is TGTGCCAGCAGCCCGGGACTAGCGGGGCTTCGGAACACCGGGGAGCTGTTTTTT.

This clonotype showed up just a few times. The J gene is TRBJ1-2, the V gene TRBV30; tentative D call: TRBD1 (5 bases). The CDR3 sequence is 15 residues long. The germline V gene encodes CDR1 GTSNPN and CDR2 SVGIG (reference sequence). Deletions cut 5 bases from V and 8 bases from J, with 24 bases between. The CDR3 reads CAWQNYWSGTSGYTF. The CDR3 DNA reads TGTGCCTGGCAGAATTATTGGTCCGGGACGAGCGGCTACACCTTC.

This clonotype was seen a few times. The chain joins TRBV18 to TRBJ1-3; 7 bases align to TRBD1. CDR1 and CDR2 (germline): KGHSH, LQKENI. The CDR3 totals 15 residues. With 0 bases clipped from V and 3 bases from J, the junction kept 2 bases outside the gene matches. The CDR3 nucleotides read TGTGCCAGCTCACCACCGCGGACAGGTGGAAACACCATATATTTT. Translating gives CASSPPRTGGNTIYF.

This chain joins TRBV5-6 and TRBJ2-7; D gene unclear. In germline, CDR1 is SGHDT, CDR2 YYEEEE. The CDR3 runs to 12 residues. The germline V and J ends were trimmed by 4 bases and 2 bases, with 7 bases remaining between them. CDR3 in DNA: TGTGCCAGCAGCATGGGCCCCTACGAGCAGTACTTC. This gives the protein CASSMGPYEQYF.

The CDR3 loop reads CASSLVTGLFNYGYTF. CDR3 sequence (DNA): TGTGCCAGCAGCTTGGTAACGGGTCTTTTTAACTATGGCTACACCTTC. The V gene is TRBV5-6, the J gene TRBJ1-2; unclear D gene. This CDR3 comprises 16 residues. Per germline, CDR1 SGHDT and CDR2 YYEEEE. V shed 0 bases and J shed 1 base, with 13 bases lying between them.

The rearrangement joins TRBV7-2 to TRBJ1-1, with a tentative D call TRBD1 (5 bases). The CDR3 sequence is 14 residues long. Trimming cost V 7 bases and J 2 bases, with 14 bases left between them. CDR1 is SGHTA, CDR2 FQGNSA, per germline. The CDR3 DNA is TGTGCCAGCACCAAGGGAGGGGTCAACACTGAAGCTTTCTTT. Protein product: CASTKGGVNTEAFF.

V is TRBV7-2 and J is TRBJ1-6, with 9 bases aligning to TRBD1. CDR1 is SGHTA, CDR2 FQGNSA, per germline. The CDR3 is 15 residues long. J lost 10 bases, V lost 3 bases, and 7 bases had no gene match. CDR3 nucleotides: TGTGCCAGCAGCTTGCCGACAGGGGGACGATCACCCCTCCACTTT. Protein sequence: CASSLPTGGRSPLHF. The full variable domain, rest sourced from reference TRBV7-2 and TRBJ1-6, is GAGVSQSPSNKVTEKGKDVELRCDPISGHTALYWYRQSLGQGLEFLIYFQGNSAPDKSGLPSDRFSAERTGGSVSTLTIQRTQQEDSAVYLCASSLPTGGRSPLHFGNGTRLTVT.

The genes are TRBV7-2 and TRBJ2-7, with 9 bases aligning to TRBD1. V lost 3 bases and J lost 3; bases outside the gene matches: 6. The CDR3 extends over 15 amino acids. Germline-derived CDR1 and CDR2 are SGHTA and FQGNSA. CDR3 bases: TGTGCCAGCAGCTTTCACGACAGGGGGATCTACGAGCAGTACTTC. This gives the protein CASSFHDRGIYEQYF.

The rearrangement uses TRBV3-1 and TRBJ1-1, with D possibly TRBD1 on 5 matching bases. The V gene's germline CDR1 is LGHDT and CDR2 YNNKEL (reference sequence). The CDR3 loop spans 12 amino acids. V lost 5 bases and J lost 6, with 10 bases in between. The CDR3 bases are TGTGCCAGCAGCGGGCGGGGGGCTGAAGCTTTCTTT. Protein: CASSGRGAEAFF.

In this sample, this clonotype turned up a few times. The V gene is TRBV7-6, the J gene TRBJ1-2; D is ambiguous. Germline V gene sequence: CDR1 SGHVS, CDR2 FNYEAQ. V lost 1 base to trimming and J lost 3 bases, with 12 bases between them. The length of the CDR3 is 15 residues. As DNA, the CDR3 is TGTGCCAGCAGCTTAGTCGCAGGCCTAGACTATGGCTACACCTTC. Residues: CASSLVAGLDYGYTF.

This rearrangement joins TRBV7-9 to TRBJ2-7; TRBD2 might be the D (6 bases). Deletions cut 4 bases from V and 3 bases from J, with 7 bases between. The germline CDR1 and CDR2 sequences are SEHNR and FQNEAQ (reference sequence). CDR3 length equals 12 residues. The chain's CDR3 is CASSWGGYEQYV. For the CDR3, the DNA is TGTGCCAGCAGCTGGGGAGGCTACGAGCAGTACGTC.

This clonotype was detected a few times. The J gene is TRBJ2-7, the V gene TRBV5-5; 8 bases are a match to TRBD1. The CDR3 has 13 amino acids. V was pared by 5 bases and J by 6 bases, with 7 bases of the junction left unmatched. The V gene's germline CDR1 is SGHKS and CDR2 YYEKEE (reference sequence). CDR3: CASSFGQGREQYV. CDR3 DNA: TGTGCCAGCAGTTTTGGACAGGGACGCGAGCAGTACGTC.

This clonotype was detected only a few times. The chain employs TRBV7-9 and TRBJ2-3, with D tentatively TRBD2 (5 bases). The CDR3 has 14 amino acids. The V end lost 7 bases, the J end lost 4 bases, and 15 bases lay between the germline ends. Germline CDR1 and CDR2: SEHNR and FQNEAQ (reference sequence). The CDR3 sequence is CASNRDGRPDTQYF. CDR3 nucleotide sequence: TGTGCCAGCAACCGGGATGGGAGACCAGATACGCAGTATTTT.

V gene TRBV12-3 or TRBV12-4 combines with J gene TRBJ2-2; D is undetermined. Trimming left V 3 bases short and J 4 bases short, with 6 bases between. This CDR3 spans 13 amino acids. The DNA for the CDR3 is TGTGCCAGCAGTTTGCAGTTCACCGGGGAGCTGTTTTTT. Its translation is CASSLQFTGELFF.